This is a list of T cell receptor beta chains from one sample in a study of blood T cell repertoires in COVID-19. Some clones are missing from TCRdb's copy, which holds only in-frame ones; the method was immunoSEQ multiplex PCR. The sample includes almost 350,000 clones, roughly 90% of them seen just once. Material: PBMCs or T cells enriched from blood (not recorded which). The receptors were gathered from a woman aged 25 to 45 who had been exposed to COVID-19. The CDR3 runs from the conserved cysteine through the conserved F or W. D genes are given only for firm matches. The size field is filled for only some rows; it gives once, few, many or a size class.

J gene: TRBJ1-2
V gene: TRBV10-2
clone size: -
D gene: TRBD1
CDR3 DNA: TGCGCCAGCAGTGAACCTCACCAGGGGGTCACTGGCTACACCTTC
CDR3 protein: CASSEPHQGVTGYTF

J gene: TRBJ2-1
V gene: TRBV12-5
clone size: -
D gene: TRBD2
CDR3 DNA: TGTGCTAGTGGAAGACTAGCGGGAGCTCGGTGGAATGAGCAGTTCTTC
CDR3 protein: CASGRLAGARWNEQFF

J gene: TRBJ2-7
V gene: TRBV7-9
clone size: -
D gene: TRBD2
CDR3 DNA: TGTGCCAGCAGCTTTCCGGCGGGAGCCAGTGTCGAGCAGTACTTC
CDR3 protein: CASSFPAGASVEQYF

J gene: TRBJ1-1
V gene: TRBV28
clone size: -
D gene: TRBD1
CDR3 DNA: TGTGCCAGCAGAGAGACAGGGGAATTCACTGAAGCTTTCTTT
CDR3 protein: CASRETGEFTEAFF

J gene: TRBJ1-2
V gene: TRBV3-1/TRBV3-2
clone size: once
D gene: -
CDR3 DNA: TGTGCCAGCAGCCAAGGGGAGATGATAAACTATGGCTACACCTTC
CDR3 protein: CASSQGEMINYGYTF

J gene: TRBJ2-7
V gene: TRBV3-1/TRBV3-2
clone size: -
D gene: -
CDR3 DNA: TGTGCCAGCAGCCAAAGGGAGATCTCCTACGAGCAGTACTTC
CDR3 protein: CASSQREISYEQYF

J gene: TRBJ2-6
V gene: TRBV24-1
clone size: -
D gene: -
CDR3 DNA: TGTGCCACCAGTTCGTCGGGGGCCAACGTCCTGACTTTC
CDR3 protein: CATSSSGANVLTF

J gene: TRBJ2-2
V gene: TRBV28
clone size: once
D gene: TRBD2
CDR3 DNA: TGTGCCAGCAGTTCGTCTAGCGGGAGCCCGGTCGGGGAGCTGTTTTTT
CDR3 protein: CASSSSSGSPVGELFF

J gene: TRBJ1-1
V gene: TRBV2
clone size: few
D gene: TRBD1
CDR3 DNA: TGTGCCAGCAGTCCTCAGGGGGCCGACACTGAAGCTTTCTTT
CDR3 protein: CASSPQGADTEAFF

J gene: TRBJ2-7
V gene: TRBV7-3
clone size: -
D gene: TRBD2
CDR3 DNA: TGTGCCAGCAGCCAGCTAGCGGGAGCCTCGGAGCAGTACTTC
CDR3 protein: CASSQLAGASEQYF

J gene: TRBJ1-3
V gene: TRBV25-1
clone size: -
D gene: -
CDR3 DNA: TGTGCCAGCAGTGACCCCAGGGTCGCCACCGTTGACACCATATATTTT
CDR3 protein: CASSDPRVATVDTIYF

J gene: TRBJ2-2
V gene: TRBV19
clone size: -
D gene: -
CDR3 DNA: TGTGCCAGTAGTATCCCCGGGAGTCAGACCGGGGAGCTGTTTTTT
CDR3 protein: CASSIPGSQTGELFF

J gene: TRBJ2-3
V gene: TRBV27
clone size: -
D gene: TRBD2
CDR3 DNA: TGTGCCAGCAGTCCGATTTCCCTAGCGGGAATTGCCACAGATACGCAGTATTTT
CDR3 protein: CASSPISLAGIATDTQYF

J gene: TRBJ1-6
V gene: TRBV3-1/TRBV3-2
clone size: once
D gene: -
CDR3 DNA: TGTGCCAGCAGCCAAGTCAGGGCTAATTCACCCCTCCACTTT
CDR3 protein: CASSQVRANSPLHF

J gene: TRBJ2-2
V gene: TRBV29-1
clone size: -
D gene: -
CDR3 DNA: TGCAGCGCCTACGGGTTTACCGGGGAGCTGTTTTTT
CDR3 protein: CSAYGFTGELFF

J gene: TRBJ1-5
V gene: TRBV18
clone size: -
D gene: -
CDR3 DNA: TGTGCCAGCTCACCCACCACAGGGAGCAATCAGCCCCAGCATTTT
CDR3 protein: CASSPTTGSNQPQHF

J gene: TRBJ2-3
V gene: TRBV28
clone size: -
D gene: -
CDR3 DNA: TGTGCCAGCAGCCGGACCCCGGGGGTTTTTCCAGATACGCAGTATTTT
CDR3 protein: CASSRTPGVFPDTQYF

J gene: TRBJ2-7
V gene: TRBV29-1
clone size: -
D gene: TRBD1
CDR3 DNA: TGCAGCGTTGGGACCGGGACAGGAATCTACGAGCAGTACTTC
CDR3 protein: CSVGTGTGIYEQYF

J gene: TRBJ2-3
V gene: TRBV3-1/TRBV3-2
clone size: once
D gene: -
CDR3 DNA: TGTGCCAGCAGCCGTTCTAGCTCAGGGGTAGATACGCAGTATTTT
CDR3 protein: CASSRSSSGVDTQYF

J gene: TRBJ2-7
V gene: TRBV5-1
clone size: -
D gene: TRBD2
CDR3 DNA: TGCGCCAGCAGCCCCGGGACTAGCAATTACGAGCAGTACTTC
CDR3 protein: CASSPGTSNYEQYF